Below, 16 T cell receptor beta chains from the same sample are listed, as sequenced in a study of OX40 agonist ivuxolimab in advanced cancers. The repertoire was sequenced with immunoSEQ multiplex PCR; TCRdb's copy has only in-frame clones and lacks some. This sample has around 70,000 clones; around 80% occur once, and the top ten carry less than 6%. This material consisted of CD4+ or CD8+ T cells sorted from blood, taken in a trial of the OX40 agonist ivuxolimab. These TCRs come from an adult with an advanced solid tumor such as melanoma, head and neck, liver or kidney cancer.

The V and J genes are TRBV7-9 and TRBJ1-1, with 7 nucleotides matching TRBD1. The V gene end was trimmed by 5 bases and the J gene end by 1 base; junction bases not matched to a gene: 16. Germline-derived CDR1 and CDR2 are SEHNR and FQNEAQ (reference sequence). This CDR3 contains 18 residues. In nucleotides, the CDR3 is TGTGCCAGCAGCCTCCTACGGTTTCTAACAGGGGCGAACACTGAAGCTTTCTTT. Its translation: CASSLLRFLTGANTEAFF.

The genes are TRBV27 and TRBJ1-5; weak D call: TRBD1 (5 bases). Between the trimmed V and J ends, which lost 6 bases and 0 bases, there was a span of 9 bases. Germline CDR1 is MNHEY and CDR2 is SMNVEV (reference sequence). The length of the CDR3 is 14 residues. The CDR3 DNA sequence: TGTGCCAGCAGACAGGATGATAGCAATCAGCCCCAGCATTTT. Encoded protein: CASRQDDSNQPQHF.

The genes are TRBV2 and TRBJ2-1; TRBD2 agrees at 7 bases. CDR3 length: 12 amino acids. The germline V gene encodes CDR1 SNHLY and CDR2 FYNNEI. The ends lost 6 bases at V and 6 bases at J; junction bases unmatched: 2. As DNA, the CDR3 is TGTGCCAGCAGCGGGGAGGGCAATGAGCAGTTCTTC. Translated, it gives CASSGEGNEQFF. Combining the CDR3 with reference TRBV2 and TRBJ2-1 gives the whole variable domain EPEVTQTPSHQVTQMGQEVILRCVPISNHLYFYWYRQILGQKVEFLVSFYNNEISEKSEIFDDQFSVERPDGSNFTLKIRSTKLEDSAMYFCASSGEGNEQFFGPGTRLTVL.

The chain's CDR3 is CASSLWAGVGDTQYF. CDR3 nucleotide sequence: TGTGCCAGCAGCTTGTGGGCGGGGGTAGGAGATACGCAGTATTTT. The chain combines TRBV7-2 with TRBJ2-3; 7 bases are shared with TRBD2. This CDR3 has 15 residues. V lost 3 bases to trimming and J lost 5 bases; unmatched junction nucleotides: 8. Germline CDR1 is SGHTA and CDR2 is FQGNSA.

This clone has more than one count but fewer than ten. This rearrangement joins TRBV19 to TRBJ1-1, with D unclear. Trimming pared 3 bases from V and 4 bases from J, leaving 9 bases between. The CDR3 has 13 residues. Germline CDR1 and CDR2: LNHDA and SQIVND (reference sequence). Written as DNA, the CDR3 is TGTGCCAGTAGTATTCAGGTGAGCACTGAAGCTTTCTTT. The encoded protein is CASSIQVSTEAFF.

Note on this clone: The identical CDR3 is also encoded by other nucleotide sequences in the sample. The V gene is TRBV28, the J gene TRBJ2-6; D is perhaps TRBD1 (5 bases). Between the trimmed V and J ends, which lost 5 bases and 0 bases, there was a span of 8 bases. The CDR3 extends over 15 amino acids. Germline assignment: CDR1 MDHEN and CDR2 SYDVKM. The chain's CDR3 is CASSRDSSGANVLTF. In DNA, the CDR3 is TGTGCCAGCAGTCGTGACAGCTCTGGGGCCAACGTCCTGACTTTC.

The rearrangement links TRBV27 to TRBJ1-6; no clear D. Trimming took off 6 bases at V and 9 bases at J, with 18 bases between the two ends. In germline, CDR1 is MNHEY, CDR2 SMNVEV (reference sequence). CDR3 size: 15 residues. The chain's CDR3 is CASSPSRQWGSPLHF. CDR3 in DNA: TGTGCCAGCAGCCCTAGTCGACAATGGGGTTCACCCCTCCACTTT.

This clone was seen more than once but under ten times. The J gene is TRBJ1-5, the V gene TRBV28; D is unresolved. V dropped 3 bases and J dropped 8 bases, with 8 bases sitting between them. The CDR3 sequence is 12 residues long. Germline V gene lookup returns CDR1 MDHEN and CDR2 SYDVKM. CDR3 sequence: CASSLSFKPQHF. CDR3 nucleotide sequence: TGTGCCAGCAGTTTGTCCTTCAAGCCCCAGCATTTT.

This clone has at least ten counts. The genes are TRBV4-2 and TRBJ2-3, with TRBD2 identical over 11 bases. The CDR3 runs to 16 residues. Germline values: CDR1 LGHNA, CDR2 YNFKEQ. The V gene end was trimmed by 0 bases and the J gene end by 11 bases; junction bases not matched to a gene: 10. CDR3 coding DNA: TGTGCCAGCAGCCAAGATGCCGGGACTAGCGGCCGTGGGCAGTATTTT. This gives the protein CASSQDAGTSGRGQYF.

This chain uses TRBV6-6 with TRBJ1-2; weak D call: TRBD1 (5 bases). V was pared by 5 bases and J by 1 base, with 11 bases between. The CDR3 has 14 residues. Looked up from germline, CDR1 is MNHNY and CDR2 is SVGAGI (reference sequence). The CDR3 here is CASSQTAYNYGYTF. The CDR3 DNA follows: TGTGCCAGCAGTCAGACAGCGTATAACTATGGCTACACCTTC.

This chain uses TRBV7-8 with TRBJ2-3, with a weak D call TRBD1 (5 bases). V was trimmed by 0 bases and J by 6 bases, leaving 19 bases between them. CDR3 length: 17 residues. CDR1 SGHVS and CDR2 FQNEAQ come from the germline V gene. CDR3 loop: CASSLAAWQGLGDTQYF. For the CDR3, the DNA is TGTGCCAGCAGCTTAGCGGCCTGGCAGGGTTTAGGGGATACGCAGTATTTT.

The J gene is TRBJ1-2, the V gene TRBV28; tentative D call: TRBD1 (6 bases). From germline, CDR1 is MDHEN and CDR2 SYDVKM. CDR3 length: 14 residues. V gave up 3 bases and J gave up 5 bases, with 13 bases separating them. CDR3 region: CASSLGATTYGYTF. CDR3 in DNA: TGTGCCAGCAGTTTGGGGGCTACTACTTATGGCTACACCTTC.

The chain is built from TRBV2 and TRBJ1-5; D gene uncertain. Germline-derived CDR1 and CDR2 are SNHLY and FYNNEI. V was clipped by 5 bases and J by 3 bases, with 8 bases between them. The CDR3 length is 13 residues. The CDR3 sequence: CASSLPSNQPQHF. In DNA, the CDR3 is TGTGCCAGCAGTCTCCCTTCCAATCAGCCCCAGCATTTT.

This clone has only one observation. V usage is TRBV6-1 and J usage is TRBJ1-2; D remains ambiguous. Trimming left V 2 bases short and J 3 bases short, with 10 bases between. Germline assignment: CDR1 MNHNS and CDR2 SASEGT. There are 14 residues in the CDR3. CDR3 in amino acids: CASSELAGDYGYTF. The CDR3 DNA follows: TGTGCCAGCAGTGAATTGGCAGGAGACTATGGCTACACCTTC.

The CDR3 sequence: CATSRTNYGYTF. Written as DNA, the CDR3 is TGTGCCACCAGCAGAACCAACTATGGCTACACCTTC. The chain uses TRBV15 and TRBJ1-2; no definite D call. V lost 2 bases to trimming and J lost 2 bases, with 3 bases between them. Germline V gives CDR1 LNHNV, CDR2 YYDKDF (reference sequence). The CDR3 spans 12 residues.

The chain links TRBV6-4 to TRBJ1-1; a possible D gene is TRBD1 (5 bases). Trimming removed 6 bases from V and 3 bases from J, with 11 bases in between. The germline CDR1 and CDR2 sequences are MRHNA and SNTAGT. The CDR3 contains 13 residues. The CDR3, as DNA: TGTGCCAGCAGCCAGGGCCCTTACACTGAAGCTTTCTTT. Translating gives CASSQGPYTEAFF.